The rows below give T cell receptor beta chains drawn from one sample of a study of T-cell memory formation after mild COVID-19. Via MiXCR, TCRdb re-called the 5' RACE reads, giving one row per CDR3 protein. The sample includes roughly 130,000 distinct CDR3 sequences, 17% seen only once; the top ten take approximately 5.5%. The sequenced sample was PBMCs or a T cell subset sorted from them (not recorded which). The source is a man aged 18 to 30 who had mild COVID-19 (a few samples of this study predate the infection). Cell type and time point are not known. CDR3s include the opening cysteine and the closing phenylalanine or tryptophan. A D gene is named only where the DNA matches it firmly. Size is stated for part of the rows, as once, few or many counts, or as a class when the clone is expanded.

d_call: -; j_call: TRBJ2-7; v_call: TRBV5-1; clone_size: few; cdr3_aa: CASRAGSYEQYF; cdr3_nt: TGCGCCAGCAGGGCCGGGAGCTACGAGCAGTACTTC
d_call: TRBD2; j_call: TRBJ2-3; v_call: TRBV24-1; clone_size: few; cdr3_aa: CATSDHTSGSTDTQYF; cdr3_nt: TGTGCCACCAGTGATCACACTAGCGGAAGCACAGATACGCAGTATTTT
d_call: -; j_call: TRBJ1-5; v_call: TRBV12-3/TRBV12-4; clone_size: -; cdr3_aa: CASSPARVKGQPQHF; cdr3_nt: TGTGCCAGCAGCCCCGCCAGGGTTAAAGGCCAGCCCCAGCATTTT
d_call: TRBD1; j_call: TRBJ2-3; v_call: TRBV9; clone_size: few; cdr3_aa: CASSSRQGELTDTQYF; cdr3_nt: TGTGCCAGCAGCTCTCGACAGGGAGAACTCACAGATACGCAGTATTTT
d_call: TRBD1; j_call: TRBJ2-3; v_call: TRBV6-5; clone_size: -; cdr3_aa: CASSSGQGPYTDTQYF; cdr3_nt: TGTGCCAGCAGTTCCGGACAGGGCCCTTACACAGATACGCAGTATTTT
d_call: TRBD2; j_call: TRBJ2-3; v_call: TRBV7-9; clone_size: -; cdr3_aa: CASSLRRLAGGPDTQYF; cdr3_nt: TGTGCCAGCAGCTTACGTAGACTAGCGGGGGGGCCCGATACGCAGTATTTT
d_call: -; j_call: TRBJ1-1; v_call: TRBV12-3/TRBV12-4; clone_size: -; cdr3_aa: CASSFGAVQTEAFF; cdr3_nt: TGTGCCAGCAGTTTCGGGGCGGTGCAAACTGAAGCTTTCTTT
d_call: -; j_call: TRBJ1-2; v_call: TRBV6-6; clone_size: few; cdr3_aa: CASSYSALLAGYTF; cdr3_nt: TGTGCCAGCAGTTACTCAGCCTTGTTGGCGGGCTACACCTTC
d_call: -; j_call: TRBJ1-1; v_call: TRBV7-8; clone_size: -; cdr3_aa: CASSLEYQGTEAFF; cdr3_nt: TGTGCCAGCAGCTTAGAGTATCAGGGAACTGAAGCTTTCTTT
d_call: -; j_call: TRBJ2-3; v_call: TRBV6-2/TRBV6-3; clone_size: few; cdr3_aa: CASSRHSTDTQYF; cdr3_nt: TGTGCCAGCAGCAGACACAGCACAGATACGCAGTATTTT
d_call: TRBD1; j_call: TRBJ2-1; v_call: TRBV2; clone_size: -; cdr3_aa: CASSEQGAYNEQFF; cdr3_nt: TGTGCCAGCAGTGAACAGGGGGCCTACAATGAGCAGTTCTTC
d_call: -; j_call: TRBJ2-2; v_call: TRBV20-1; clone_size: -; cdr3_aa: CSARIAKNTGELFF; cdr3_nt: TGCAGTGCTAGAATCGCTAAGAACACCGGGGAGCTGTTTTTT
d_call: -; j_call: TRBJ2-3; v_call: TRBV6-2/TRBV6-3; clone_size: few; cdr3_aa: CASSYSIGDTQYF; cdr3_nt: TGTGCCAGCAGTTACTCGATTGGGGATACGCAGTATTTT
d_call: -; j_call: TRBJ2-1; v_call: TRBV5-1; clone_size: many; cdr3_aa: CASSHRFDGNEQFF; cdr3_nt: TGCGCCAGCAGCCATAGATTCGACGGGAATGAGCAGTTCTTC
d_call: -; j_call: TRBJ2-3; v_call: TRBV3-1; clone_size: -; cdr3_aa: CASSRRDGYTQYF; cdr3_nt: TGTGCCAGCAGCCGCCGGGACGGATATACGCAGTATTTT
d_call: TRBD2; j_call: TRBJ2-1; v_call: TRBV7-3; clone_size: many; cdr3_aa: CASSLGTSSYNEQFF; cdr3_nt: TGTGCCAGCAGCTTAGGGACTAGCTCCTACAATGAGCAGTTCTTC
d_call: TRBD2; j_call: TRBJ2-3; v_call: TRBV7-2; clone_size: -; cdr3_aa: CASSFPPVRGIIGDTQYF; cdr3_nt: TGTGCCAGCAGTTTCCCCCCGGTGCGGGGGATAATAGGAGATACGCAGTATTTT
d_call: TRBD1; j_call: TRBJ2-5; v_call: TRBV5-1; clone_size: -; cdr3_aa: CASSFDREGTQYF; cdr3_nt: TGCGCCAGCAGCTTTGACAGGGAAGGGACCCAGTACTTC
d_call: -; j_call: TRBJ1-5; v_call: TRBV6-2/TRBV6-3; clone_size: -; cdr3_aa: CASSYSVAQGNQPQHF; cdr3_nt: TGTGCCAGCAGTTATTCGGTAGCACAGGGCAATCAGCCCCAGCATTTT
d_call: TRBD2; j_call: TRBJ2-1; v_call: TRBV20-1; clone_size: few; cdr3_aa: CSASRLAGGPNEQFF; cdr3_nt: TGCAGTGCTTCTAGACTAGCGGGGGGGCCAAATGAGCAGTTCTTC
d_call: -; j_call: TRBJ2-5; v_call: TRBV6-2/TRBV6-3; clone_size: many; cdr3_aa: CASRTRTVQETQYF; cdr3_nt: TGTGCCAGCAGGACCCGGACAGTACAAGAGACCCAGTACTTC
d_call: -; j_call: TRBJ2-3; v_call: TRBV2; clone_size: -; cdr3_aa: CAGTPPGTSTDTQYF; cdr3_nt: TGTGCCGGGACCCCCCCGGGGACTAGCACAGATACGCAGTATTTT
d_call: -; j_call: TRBJ1-2; v_call: TRBV4-2; clone_size: -; cdr3_aa: CASSQDTGRDGYTF; cdr3_nt: TGTGCCAGCAGCCAAGATACAGGGAGGGATGGCTACACCTTC
d_call: -; j_call: TRBJ2-2; v_call: TRBV7-8; clone_size: -; cdr3_aa: CASSPGSLGAGELFF; cdr3_nt: TGTGCCAGCAGCCCGGGTTCCCTGGGGGCCGGGGAGCTGTTTTTT
d_call: -; j_call: TRBJ2-5; v_call: TRBV12-3/TRBV12-4; clone_size: few; cdr3_aa: CASRRTRQETQYF; cdr3_nt: TGTGCCAGCAGAAGGACACGCCAAGAGACCCAGTACTTC
d_call: TRBD2; j_call: TRBJ2-3; v_call: TRBV7-2; clone_size: -; cdr3_aa: CASSFSGLAADTQYF; cdr3_nt: TGTGCCAGCAGCTTCTCGGGACTAGCGGCAGATACGCAGTATTTT
d_call: -; j_call: TRBJ1-5; v_call: TRBV6-2/TRBV6-3; clone_size: few; cdr3_aa: CASSYKGTRDQPQHF; cdr3_nt: TGTGCCAGCAGTTACAAAGGGACCAGGGATCAGCCCCAGCATTTT
d_call: TRBD2; j_call: TRBJ2-5; v_call: TRBV10-3; clone_size: -; cdr3_aa: CAIGSGEETQYF; cdr3_nt: TGTGCCATCGGGAGCGGGGAAGAGACCCAGTACTTC
d_call: TRBD2; j_call: TRBJ2-2; v_call: TRBV12-3/TRBV12-4; clone_size: -; cdr3_aa: CASSLSGAGELFF; cdr3_nt: TGTGCCAGCAGCCTTAGCGGGGCCGGGGAGCTGTTTTTT
d_call: -; j_call: TRBJ2-7; v_call: TRBV6-2/TRBV6-3; clone_size: -; cdr3_aa: CASRDPPDEQYF; cdr3_nt: TGTGCCAGCCGGGACCCCCCTGACGAGCAGTACTTC